This T cell receptor (beta chain) was identified in a study of shared clonotypes between healthy human individuals (dated by TCRdb to 2018 to 2020). With regard to the full study: Three men and a couple of women, aged 18 to 49 years, made up the cohort. For each donor, CD4 naive and CD4 memory were each run on three plates, CD8 naive on two plates, and CD8 memory on one plate. The study deeply sequenced blood TCR repertoires of about 5 healthy adults to estimate repertoire size and the extent of clonotype sharing between individuals. Different laboratories and diverse techniques were used to prepare libraries and sequence TCR repertoires, to increase sequencing depth and limit assay-specific biases. Each donor's leukapheresis produced roughly between roughly 0.85 and 10 billion PBMCs.

TCR CDR3 regions were amplified from genomic DNA by multiplex PCR using the deep immunoSEQ assay. For each cell subset, the extracted genomic DNA was distributed evenly across all wells of several immunoSEQ 96-well plates, and each plate served as one replicate. For sorted subsets, approximately 190 ng of genomic DNA, equivalent to some 30,000 T cell genomes, went into each replicate PCR. The purified libraries were quantified using a Qubit 3.0 fluorometer, sized with a Bioanalyzer 2100, and then quantified again using the KAPA Library Quantification kit. Every immunoSEQ 96-well plate was sequenced on a dedicated single-read 150-cycle Illumina NextSeq 550 flow cell. The authors' analysis ran thus. Because only junctional sequences without quality scores were contained in the immunoSEQ output, filtering matching that applied to full-length reads could not be performed. Sequences were annotated with PyIR, a Python wrapper for IgBLAST v1.9, using IMGT germline references to assign V/J genes and CDR3. Any read was removed if the V/J assignment was weak (E-value above 1e-6), the CDR3 was missing, or the read contained stop codons, out-of-frame junctions, or ambiguous translated residues. V3J clonotypes were defined as sequences sharing an identical inferred V gene, J gene, and CDR3 amino acid sequence. The percentage overlap between two repertoires was calculated by dividing the number of shared unique clonotypes by the size of the smaller repertoire. Richness of each repertoire was evaluated using RTK rarefaction, the Chao1 estimator, and Recon v2.1 estimates of unobserved clonotypes. OLGA was used to compute generation probabilities for all TCRbeta clonotypes that the gDNA method yielded from a few donors. Imported from immuneACCESS, the table was reduced by TCRdb to in-frame sequences with V and J called. These copies leave out some clones; in studies compared against another copy, an unresolved V gene accounts for under half, and the cause of the remainder is not known. That table is the source of V, J and clone size, and D and trimming were worked out from the DNA. The sample table lists roughly 660,000 clones, around 91% of them with a count of one. About 34% of the sample is taken by the ten largest.

As for this clone: Its cognate antigen has yet to be identified. No qualities accompany the bases; no much larger clone lies one base away.

Beyond this particular receptor, the publication reports: Only blood was sampled, and tissue TCR repertoires likely differ from those in blood. When several donors were compared, the shared fraction of clonotypes was approximately 5% for naive CD4, 3.5% for naive CD8, 2% to 2.5% for memory CD4, and under 0.5% for memory CD8. Compared with non-shared clonotypes, clonotypes shared by all four sorted-subset donors had higher generation probabilities. Incomplete sequencing was indicated by rarefaction of sorted-subset datasets, despite the large sequencing depth. Naive subsets generally had larger estimated clonotype richness than memory subsets. Pairwise subsampling indicated that sequencing depth was expected to affect the degree of clonotype sharing among donors. Because the study included a small number of donors, the genetic and exposure-history diversity represented was limited.

CDR1 and CDR2 are read off the germline V gene as SGHAT and FQNNGV. V trim: 0 bases; J trim: 3 bases; unmatched bases: 12. Measured from the cysteine to the phenylalanine, the CDR3 is 18 residues long. Only the CDR3 DNA is retained, 54 bases long and in frame from the first base. Donors were healthy HIV-negative adults with no recently reported acute infections or vaccinations. Every donor was a Caucasian adult residing in Nashville, Tennessee, USA. The CD8 memory samples were a combination of magnetically selected CD45RO+ cells and CCR7-negative CD45RA+ effector memory (TemRA) cells. Blood was collected by leukapheresis, and PBMCs were isolated by Ficoll-Histopaque density gradient centrifugation and then cryopreserved in liquid nitrogen vapor phase. Analytical flow cytometry was used to check the purity and quantity of every magnetically sorted T cell population. Each sorted fraction had its genomic DNA isolated and then quantified by UV absorbance on a Nanodrop 2000c.

Sequencing used memory CD8+ T cells from PBMCs. Taken with the paper, the label for cell subset or site translates to: CD45RO+ cells pooled with CCR7-negative TemRA cells. This sequence was found in a man younger than 35 in good health. Some clones in this sample may be carry-over from other donors' samples. The chain links TRBV11-2 with TRBJ2-7, and TRBD1 matches 9 of the central bases. The CDR3 reads as follows: CASSLDWGGQGMYYEQYF. The nucleotide sequence reads as follows: TGTGCCAGCAGCTTAGATTGGGGGGGACAGGGAATGTACTACGAGCAGTACTTC.